This entry describes one T cell receptor beta chain. This clonotype was counted at least ten times. The antigen it binds to is not known. No base qualities exist here, and no much larger clone lies one base off it. This entry is derived from a study of T cells in Graves' hyperthyroidism and ophthalmopathy (dated by TCRdb to the late 2010s). At the level of the whole study: To identify distinguishing TCR V-J signatures, a discovery cohort of some 100 patients was used, comprising fewer than 45 with Graves' ophthalmopathy and around 60 with stable Graves' hyperthyroidism. The paper describes TCR Vbeta CDR3 sequencing of 120 to 150 peripheral blood samples, made up of approximately 40 ophthalmopathy patients, over 70 hyperthyroidism patients and 17 progressor patients. The roughly 100 discovery patients were randomly divided into training and test sets at a 7:3 ratio. After blood sampling, hyperthyroidism patients were treated with methimazole at a starting dose of 30 mg daily, and ophthalmopathy patients were treated with high-dose intravenous methylprednisolone. In over five Graves' hyperthyroidism patients, the study also compared T-cell repertoires from thyroid tissue with T-cell repertoires from blood. An independent validation cohort of under 20 hyperthyroidism patients and 17 patients who later progressed to ophthalmopathy tested prospective prediction of ophthalmopathy. What the authors observed across the whole study: A model built on a 13 V-J signature distinguished ophthalmopathy from stable hyperthyroidism, reaching approximately 89% sensitivity and about 81% specificity in cross-validation and 80%/75% in testing. In validation, the model predicted progression to ophthalmopathy with approximately 69% sensitivity and 72% to 85% specificity, a median of around six months before onset. Sample size was not statistically predetermined, and investigators were not blinded to group allocation. Most expanded thyroid clonotypes (frequency above 0.001) were also detected in blood, suggesting blood repertoires may reflect thyroid immune responses.

Patients with uncontrolled infections, other autoimmune diseases, pregnancy or lactation were excluded. Clinical symptoms, serum thyroxine and TRAb, thyroid ultrasound, and orbital computed tomography formed the basis for the diagnoses. Total RNA was extracted with Trizol reagent, and quality was checked on an Agilent 2100 Bioanalyzer. Sequences SGHRS (CDR1) and YFSETQ (CDR2) are obtained from the germline V gene. Trimming takes 5 bases off V and 6 bases off J; junction bases not matched to a gene: 11. Spanning cysteine to phenylalanine, the CDR3 consists of 15 amino acids. Just CDR3 DNA is preserved here, 45 bases in frame from base 1. The TCR beta CDR3 regions were amplified from RNA transcripts. The TCR CDR3 was subjected to a first round of RT-PCR using the HTBI primer set and the Qiagen OneStep RT-PCR kit. Libraries were constructed in a second round of multiplex PCR, after which size selection and purification were performed. Sequencing of the libraries was done on an Illumina HiSeq2000 using paired-end 100 bp reads. The published analysis was carried out like this. SOAPnuke was used to process the raw data, throwing out any read that contained adapters or uncalled bases, had a mean Phred below 15, or lacked an exact constant-primer or identifier match. High-quality paired reads were merged using COPE v1.2.5, and each unique nucleotide sequence was defined as a clonotype. Clonotypes were aligned to IMGT TRBV, TRBD and TRBJ reference segments using MiTCR v1.1. Analysis was restricted to V-J combinations with a frequency above 0.0001, which covered over 98% of repertoires. The TCS score was defined as F50 (clonal expansion) divided by E x V (chaos), with BLOSUM62-based TCRdist calculated between CDR3 peptides within each V-J. Welch's t-statistics and random forest reduced around 510 V-J features to roughly 13, which were used in a naive Bayes classifier (R e1071). The similarity between thyroid and blood repertoires was quantified using the Morisita-Horn index. TCRdb reprocessing: public reads trimmed at Q25 with fastp, clones called with MiXCR, in-frame beta chains kept. Each CDR3 protein gets just one entry, which takes the most common genes and DNA from the rows behind it. It is TCRdb's table, rather than the study itself, that gives the V and J calls and clone size. Counted in this sample were roughly 500,000 distinct CDR3 sequences; 35% to 55% of them appeared once. 15% to 20% of the sample is taken by the ten largest.

Input material: peripheral blood or thyroid tissue (not recorded which). The sequence joins TRBV5-1 to TRBJ2-7, with 10 bases matching TRBD1. This TCR derives from an adult woman with Graves' disease, either hyperthyroidism or ophthalmopathy (not recorded which). The DNA sequence is TGCGCCAGCAGTTATCGGACAGGGGGAGGCGCCGAGCAGTACTTC. It is translated as CASSYRTGGGAEQYF.